This T cell receptor beta chain was captured by sequencing in a study of Ad26.COV2.S vaccination and SARS-CoV-2 variants (dated by TCRdb to about 2021). A note on the overall study: Vaccine-arm donors came from COV1001, a multicentre, randomized, double-blind, placebo-controlled phase I-IIa trial of Ad26.COV2.S in healthy adults. Dosing of Ad26.COV2.S was intramuscular, at either 5x10^10 or 1x10^11 viral particles, delivered as one shot or as two shots spaced 56 days apart. TCRbeta repertoire sequencing served as the tool for gauging how specific and how broad the SARS-CoV-2-reactive T cell receptors were following Ad26.COV2.S vaccination. The TCR-sequenced set comprised roughly 30 samples: about 19 Ad26.COV2.S vaccine recipients, 5 placebo recipients and 8 SARS-CoV-2 convalescent individuals. Trial participants were randomized into five groups of five, in which low-dose or high-dose Ad26.COV2.S was given once or twice, or placebo was given on both occasions. Investigators remained blinded to trial group allocation during experiments and outcome assessment. Findings and caveats that apply to the study as a whole: Non-spike TCR breadth was comparable between vaccine and placebo recipients, consistent with the vaccine containing only spike. The study lacked the statistical power to compare responses across vaccine doses or regimens. Substantial breadth of spike-specific CD8+ and CD4+ T cell responses was reported after vaccination. Ad26.COV2.S recipients had higher spike-specific TCR breadth than placebo recipients (P = 0.0014). According to the authors, total T cell responses may have been underestimated by the TCR breadth and depth analyses.

A remark on this clone: Which antigen it targets is not known. There are no base qualities to consult, and no much larger clone falls within one base.

The immunoSEQ Assay was the method used to sequence TCRbeta CDR3 regions. After extraction, genomic DNA underwent amplification by bias-controlled multiplex PCR, followed by high-throughput sequencing. In the authors' own workflow: To quantify the absolute abundance of every unique TCRbeta CDR3 region, sequences were collapsed and filtered. T cell fraction was estimated by normalizing TCRbeta template counts to usable DNA, which was measured by amplifying reference genes present in all nucleated cells. Repertoire TCRs were annotated as SARS-CoV-2-specific by exact matching of V gene, CDR3 amino acid sequence and J gene to a known reactive TCR set. The reference SARS-CoV-2 TCR set was obtained from MIRA and was filtered for enrichment in COVID-19-positive ImmuneCODE repertoires, whereby public or cross-reactive TCRs were removed. Based on the MIRA antigens, annotated TCRs were further analysed at the level of specific ORF or position within ORF. Depth was the summed frequency of annotated unique rearrangements, while breadth was defined as annotated unique rearrangements over total unique productive rearrangements. Two-sided Wilcoxon rank-sum tests were applied when comparing TCR breadth between groups. Not all clones reach the TCRdb copy of this immuneACCESS table, which keeps in-frame sequences only. Checked studies attribute under half of the gap to unresolved V genes and leave the rest unexplained. V, J and clone size derive from that table, while D and trimming were established from the DNA sequence. This sample comprises around 450,000 clones, more than 75% of them detected only once. 3.6% of the sample lies in the top ten.

Per the publication, the treatment or condition label means: around 19 received Ad26.COV2.S at low or high dose, single or two shots; several received placebo; per-sample allocation not given. For vaccine and placebo recipients, repertoires were sequenced using samples collected on day 63 after the first injection. Cohort 1b enrolled 25 to 30 adults aged 18-55 years at a single site in Boston, USA, between 29 July and 7 August 2020. Ad26.COV2.S was a replication-incompetent adenovirus type 26 vector expressing a prefusion-stabilized SARS-CoV-2 spike protein from the original Wuhan strain. Counted from cysteine to phenylalanine, this CDR3 has 13 amino acids. Only the CDR3 region is kept as DNA, spanning 39 bases read in frame from base 1. Per the germline V gene (reference sequence), LNHNV is the CDR1 and YYDKDF is the CDR2. Trimming costs V 6 bases and J 8 bases, and their ends lie 16 bases apart.

The sequences come from peripheral blood, collected in a trial of Ad26.COV2.S vaccine versus placebo. The clonotype was recovered from a person aged 18-60 years who received the Ad26.COV2.S COVID-19 vaccine or a placebo. The chain was built from TRBV15 and TRBJ1-2; TRBD1 is perhaps the D gene, given 5 matching bases. The DNA is as follows: TGTGCCACCAGTGTGTCCCAGGGACGCGGCTACACCTTC. Its protein product is CATSVSQGRGYTF. Reference TRBV15 and TRBJ1-2 proteins supply the regions before and after the CDR3; the full variable domain is: DAMVIQNPRYQVTQFGKPVTLSCSQTLNHNVMYWYQQKSSQAPKLLFHYYDKDFNNEADTPDNFQSRRPNTSFCFLDIRSPGLGDTAMYLCATSVSQGRGYTFGSGTRLTVV.